Listed below are T cell receptor beta chains from one sample, sequenced in a study of blood T cell repertoires in COVID-19. Only in-frame clones appear in the TCRdb table, and some are missing; sequencing was by immunoSEQ multiplex PCR. Here the sample spans about 220,000 clones, approximately 82% being singletons. Sequenced: peripheral blood. Receptor source: a woman aged 50 to 65 with acute or convalescent COVID-19. Each CDR3 is given with its conserved first and last residue. The order of the fields is clone size, J gene, D gene, V gene, CDR3 DNA, CDR3 protein. D genes are given only for firm matches. Clone sizes are given selectively: once, few, many, or a class where the clone is expanded.

- | TRBJ2-7 | TRBD2 | TRBV10-2 | TGCGCCAGCAGCCCTCCGACTAGCGGGAGCTACGAGCAGTACTTC | CASSPPTSGSYEQYF
- | TRBJ1-1 | - | TRBV10-3 | TGTGCCATCAGTGAGGGGCAGAACACTGAAGCTTTCTTT | CAISEGQNTEAFF
once | TRBJ2-7 | - | TRBV6-4 | TGTGCCAGCAGAAATGGAGGCCCTCGGCAGTACTTC | CASRNGGPRQYF
- | TRBJ2-3 | - | TRBV3-1/TRBV3-2 | TGTGCCAGCAGCCAAGAAGCTTATGGAGGAACAGATACGCAGTATTTT | CASSQEAYGGTDTQYF
- | TRBJ2-2 | TRBD2 | TRBV24-1 | TGTGCCACCAGTGAGAACAGGGGTAGCGGGAGCGGCACCGGGGAGCTGTTTTTT | CATSENRGSGSGTGELFF
- | TRBJ2-7 | - | TRBV2 | TGTGCCAGCAGTGCTTGGAGATCCTACGAGCAGTACTTC | CASSAWRSYEQYF
few | TRBJ1-1 | TRBD1 | TRBV2 | TGTGCCAGCACTCGGACAGGGAAGAACACTGAAGCTTTCTTT | CASTRTGKNTEAFF
- | TRBJ2-5 | - | TRBV5-6 | TGTGCCAGCAGCTCCCTTGGAAAGCGCCAAGAGACCCAGTACTTC | CASSSLGKRQETQYF
- | TRBJ1-1 | TRBD1 | TRBV19 | TGTGCCAGTAGTACGGACAGGAGGACTGAAGCTTTCTTT | CASSTDRRTEAFF
- | TRBJ2-3 | TRBD2 | TRBV18 | TGTGCCAGCTCACCACCTAGCGGGAGAACAGATACGCAGTATTTT | CASSPPSGRTDTQYF
- | TRBJ1-2 | - | TRBV19 | TGTGCCAGTAAAGGCAGGGGCAACTATGGCTACACCTTC | CASKGRGNYGYTF
- | TRBJ2-1 | - | TRBV13 | TGTGCCAGCAGCCCTATTAATAGGGGGACGATTTATGAGCAGTTCTTC | CASSPINRGTIYEQFF
- | TRBJ1-1 | - | TRBV10-3 | TGTGCCATCAGTTACGGGGAGATCACTGAAGCTTTCTTT | CAISYGEITEAFF
- | TRBJ2-1 | TRBD1 | TRBV5-1 | TGCGCCAGCAGTGGACAGGGTGCGGGCAATGAGCAGTTCTTC | CASSGQGAGNEQFF
- | TRBJ2-5 | - | TRBV19 | TGTGCCAGTAGTACGACAGAACAAGAGACCCAGTACTTC | CASSTTEQETQYF
- | TRBJ1-1 | - | TRBV7-2 | TGTGCCAGCAGCCCGGGGGTGGGGAGCACTGAAGCTTTCTTT | CASSPGVGSTEAFF
- | TRBJ2-1 | TRBD2 | TRBV5-1 | TGCGCCAGCAGCACCCCCGGGACTAGCGGGAGGGAAGGAACCTACAATGAGCAGTTCTTC | CASSTPGTSGREGTYNEQFF
once | TRBJ2-2 | TRBD2 | TRBV4-2 | TGTGCCAGCAGCCAAGATTTTTGGACTAGCGGGCTTCGGGGACCCGGGGAGCTGTTTTTT | CASSQDFWTSGLRGPGELFF
- | TRBJ1-1 | TRBD1 | TRBV27 | TGTGCCAGCAGTTTCGGTAGACAGGGGGCCGGGAGAATGAACACTGAAGCTTTCTTT | CASSFGRQGAGRMNTEAFF
- | TRBJ2-2 | - | TRBV5-1 | TGCGCCAGCAGCTTAACCTATCCCACCGGGGAGCTGTTTTTT | CASSLTYPTGELFF
- | TRBJ2-5 | - | TRBV5-1 | TGCGCCAGCAGCTTGGCCCGGGAGACCCAGTACTTC | CASSLARETQYF
- | TRBJ2-5 | TRBD2 | TRBV5-1 | TGCGCCAGCACCCCGGGACTAGCGGGACGCCAAGAGACCCAGTACTTC | CASTPGLAGRQETQYF
- | TRBJ2-5 | TRBD2 | TRBV4-1 | TGCGCCAGCAGCCAAGGGACTAGCGGGAGGAACGTACAAGAGACCCAGTACTTC | CASSQGTSGRNVQETQYF
few | TRBJ2-1 | TRBD2 | TRBV28 | TGTGCCAGCAGTTTAAGTAGCGGGAGCTTGGCTTACAATGAGCAGTTCTTC | CASSLSSGSLAYNEQFF
- | TRBJ2-3 | TRBD2 | TRBV10-3 | TGTGCCATCAGGGACCGGACTAGCAGGTACAACACAGATACGCAGTATTTT | CAIRDRTSRYNTDTQYF
- | TRBJ2-7 | - | TRBV18 | TGTGCCAGCTCACGGGAGACGGGAGAGCAGTACTTC | CASSRETGEQYF
- | TRBJ2-1 | TRBD2 | TRBV12-5 | TGTGCTAGTGGCCTTACTAGCGGGAGGAATGAGCAGTTCTTC | CASGLTSGRNEQFF
- | TRBJ1-1 | TRBD1 | TRBV5-4 | TGTGCCAGCAGCTTGGAACAGGGGATCACTGAAGCTTTCTTT | CASSLEQGITEAFF
- | TRBJ1-6 | TRBD1 | TRBV7-9 | TGTGCCAGCAGCTTAGCAGACAGGGTAGGATCACCCCTCCACTTT | CASSLADRVGSPLHF
- | TRBJ2-1 | TRBD2 | TRBV7-3 | TGTGCCAGCAGCTCTCTTGGTCTAGCGGGAGGAAGAAATGAGCAGTTCTTC | CASSSLGLAGGRNEQFF
- | TRBJ2-4 | - | TRBV11-2 | TGTGCCAGCAGCTTCTCGGGGGATACCAAAAACATTCAGTACTTC | CASSFSGDTKNIQYF
- | TRBJ2-7 | - | TRBV2 | TGTGCCAGCAGTCCGCGGAGTTCCTACGAGCAGTACTTC | CASSPRSSYEQYF
- | TRBJ2-3 | - | TRBV5-1 | TGCGCCAGCAGATTTCTAGTCCTGAGCACAGATACGCAGTATTTT | CASRFLVLSTDTQYF
- | TRBJ2-7 | TRBD1 | TRBV19 | TGTGCCAGTAGTATTTTGGGACAGGGCTACGAGCAGTACTTC | CASSILGQGYEQYF
- | TRBJ2-2 | - | TRBV19 | TGTGCCAGTAGTGCGACTACTAAGAACACCGGGGAGCTGTTTTTT | CASSATTKNTGELFF
- | TRBJ1-1 | TRBD1 | TRBV28 | TGTGCCAGCATAACAGGGGGGGGCGGCACTGAAGCTTTCTTT | CASITGGGGTEAFF
- | TRBJ2-1 | TRBD2 | TRBV6-2/TRBV6-3 | TGTGCCAGCAGTTACTCTCCGGCTAGCGGGATTTACAATGAGCAGTTCTTC | CASSYSPASGIYNEQFF
- | TRBJ2-7 | - | TRBV5-1 | TGCGCCAGCAGCTTGAACCAAGCCACCTACGAGCAGTACTTC | CASSLNQATYEQYF
once | TRBJ1-3 | TRBD1 | TRBV3-1/TRBV3-2 | TGTGCCAGCAGCCAAGACAGGGGGCGAGGAAACACCATATATTTT | CASSQDRGRGNTIYF
- | TRBJ2-7 | - | TRBV7-3 | TGTGCCAGCAGCTTACGATGGCAGTTCTACGAGCAGTACTTC | CASSLRWQFYEQYF
- | TRBJ2-5 | TRBD2 | TRBV28 | TGTGCCAGCAGTTTCCCTCTACTTAGCGGGCAAGAGACCCAGTACTTC | CASSFPLLSGQETQYF
- | TRBJ1-1 | - | TRBV19 | TGTGCCAGTAGTATTAAGGTGGATCGGGAGGGCACTGAAGCTTTCTTT | CASSIKVDREGTEAFF
- | TRBJ2-3 | - | TRBV28 | TGTGCCAGCAGTCACGGTAGCGGTTCTAGCACAGATACGCAGTATTTT | CASSHGSGSSTDTQYF
- | TRBJ2-2 | TRBD1 | TRBV18 | TGTGCCAGCTCACCGCAACAGGGGGCCCACGGGGAGCTGTTTTTT | CASSPQQGAHGELFF
- | TRBJ2-5 | TRBD2 | TRBV5-4 | TGTGCCAGCAGCTTGGGACCAGCGGGAGTGCTGGAGACCCAGTACTTC | CASSLGPAGVLETQYF
- | TRBJ2-3 | TRBD2 | TRBV10-3 | TGTGCCATCAGTGGGGGTCCCGGGACTAGAAGGGCCCCAGATACGCAGTATTTT | CAISGGPGTRRAPDTQYF
- | TRBJ2-1 | TRBD2 | TRBV13 | TGTGCCAGCAGCTTTCCTACTAGCGGAACCTACAATGAGCAGTTCTTC | CASSFPTSGTYNEQFF
- | TRBJ2-1 | TRBD1 | TRBV30 | TGTGCCTGGAGTCAGGGACAGGGGGTCGATGAGCAGTTCTTC | CAWSQGQGVDEQFF
- | TRBJ2-5 | - | TRBV15 | TGTGCCACCAGCAGAGCGGGGTTGGAGACCCAGTACTTC | CATSRAGLETQYF